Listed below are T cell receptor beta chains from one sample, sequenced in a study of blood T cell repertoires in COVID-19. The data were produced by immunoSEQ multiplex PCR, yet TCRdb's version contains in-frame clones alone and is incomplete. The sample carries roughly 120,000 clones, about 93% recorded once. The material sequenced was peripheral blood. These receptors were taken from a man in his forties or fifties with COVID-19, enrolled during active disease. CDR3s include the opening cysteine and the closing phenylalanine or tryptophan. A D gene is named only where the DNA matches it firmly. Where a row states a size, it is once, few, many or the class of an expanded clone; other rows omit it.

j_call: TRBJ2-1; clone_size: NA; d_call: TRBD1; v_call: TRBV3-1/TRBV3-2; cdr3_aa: CASSQDRSLLYNEQFF; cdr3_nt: TGTGCCAGCAGCCAGGACAGGAGTCTTTTATACAATGAGCAGTTCTTC
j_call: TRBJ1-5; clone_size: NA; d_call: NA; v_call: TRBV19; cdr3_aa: CASSPPVLGASNQPQHF; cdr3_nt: TGTGCCAGTAGTCCCCCTGTTCTGGGGGCTAGCAATCAGCCCCAGCATTTT
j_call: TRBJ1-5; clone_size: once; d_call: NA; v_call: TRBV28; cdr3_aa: CASIHTGLGWQPQHF; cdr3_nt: TGTGCCAGCATCCACACAGGGTTAGGATGGCAGCCCCAGCATTTT
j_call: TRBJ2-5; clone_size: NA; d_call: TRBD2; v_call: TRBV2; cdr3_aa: CASGPGTSGETQYF; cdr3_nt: TGTGCCAGCGGACCCGGGACTAGCGGGGAGACCCAGTACTTC
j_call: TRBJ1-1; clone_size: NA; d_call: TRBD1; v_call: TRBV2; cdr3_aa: CASSEGDRGKAEAFF; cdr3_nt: TGTGCCAGCAGTGAAGGTGACAGGGGGAAGGCTGAAGCTTTCTTT
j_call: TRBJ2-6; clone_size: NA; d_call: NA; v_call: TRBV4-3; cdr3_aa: CASSQDLTGDRSGANVLTF; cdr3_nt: TGCGCCAGCAGCCAAGATTTGACAGGTGATCGTTCTGGGGCCAACGTCCTGACTTTC
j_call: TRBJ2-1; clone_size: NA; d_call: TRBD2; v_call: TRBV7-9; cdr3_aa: CASSITSGSYNEQFF; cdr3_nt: TGTGCCAGCAGCATCACTAGCGGATCCTACAATGAGCAGTTCTTC
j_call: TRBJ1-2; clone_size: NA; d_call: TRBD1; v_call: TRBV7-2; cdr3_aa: CASSRDRAYGYTF; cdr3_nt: TGTGCCAGCAGCCGGGACAGGGCCTATGGCTACACCTTC
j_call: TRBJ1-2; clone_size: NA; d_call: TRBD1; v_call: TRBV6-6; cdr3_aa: CASSRDSTNYGYTF; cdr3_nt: TGTGCCAGCAGTAGGGACAGTACTAACTATGGCTACACCTTC
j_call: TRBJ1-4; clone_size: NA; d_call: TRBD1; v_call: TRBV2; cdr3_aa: CASRGQRNEKLFF; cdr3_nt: TGTGCCAGCAGGGGACAGAGAAATGAAAAACTGTTTTTT
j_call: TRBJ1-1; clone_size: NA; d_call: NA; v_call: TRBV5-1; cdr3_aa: CASSLGGPENTEAFF; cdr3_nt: TGCGCCAGCAGCTTGGGGGGGCCCGAGAACACTGAAGCTTTCTTT
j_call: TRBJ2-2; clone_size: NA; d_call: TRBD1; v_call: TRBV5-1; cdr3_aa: CASSLAGQGAGELFF; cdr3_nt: TGCGCCAGCAGCTTGGCAGGACAGGGAGCCGGGGAGCTGTTTTTT
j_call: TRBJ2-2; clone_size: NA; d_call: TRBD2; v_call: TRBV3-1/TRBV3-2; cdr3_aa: CASSQASGRRTGELFF; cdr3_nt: TGTGCCAGCAGCCAAGCGAGCGGGAGAAGAACCGGGGAGCTGTTTTTT
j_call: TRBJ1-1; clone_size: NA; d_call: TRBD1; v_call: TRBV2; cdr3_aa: CASMGGQGVRAFF; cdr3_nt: TGTGCCAGCATGGGGGGACAGGGGGTAAGAGCTTTCTTT
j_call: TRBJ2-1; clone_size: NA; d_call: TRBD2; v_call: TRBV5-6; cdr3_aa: CASSLRILAGGNNEQFF; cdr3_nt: TGTGCCAGCAGCCTACGGATTCTAGCGGGAGGAAACAATGAGCAGTTCTTC
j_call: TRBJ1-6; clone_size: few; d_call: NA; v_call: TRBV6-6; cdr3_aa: CASSHRESPLHF; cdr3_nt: TGTGCCAGCAGCCACAGGGAGTCGCCCCTCCACTTT
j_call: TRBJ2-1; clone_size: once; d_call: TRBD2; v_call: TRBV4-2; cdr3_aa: CASSLLAGSYNEQFF; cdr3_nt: TGTGCCAGCAGCCTACTAGCGGGATCCTACAATGAGCAGTTCTTC
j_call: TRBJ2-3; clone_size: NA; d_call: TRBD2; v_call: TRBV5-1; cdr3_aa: CASSTEREGLDTQYF; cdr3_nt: TGCGCCAGCAGCACAGAGCGGGAGGGATTAGATACGCAGTATTTT
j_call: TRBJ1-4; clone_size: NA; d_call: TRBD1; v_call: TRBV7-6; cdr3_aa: CASSQGQAVNEKLFF; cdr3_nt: TGTGCCAGCAGCCAAGGACAGGCGGTTAATGAAAAACTGTTTTTT
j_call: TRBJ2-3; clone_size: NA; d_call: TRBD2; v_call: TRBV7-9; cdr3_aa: CASSLHSAREADTQYF; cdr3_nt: TGTGCCAGCAGCCTCCACTCGGCGCGGGAGGCAGATACGCAGTATTTT
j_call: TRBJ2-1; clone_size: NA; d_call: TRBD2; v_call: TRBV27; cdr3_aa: CASSLPRTSGAYNEQFF; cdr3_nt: TGTGCCAGCAGTTTACCCCGGACTAGCGGGGCCTACAATGAGCAGTTCTTC
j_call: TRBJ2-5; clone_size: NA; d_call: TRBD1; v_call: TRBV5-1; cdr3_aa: CASRLGQGEGQETQYF; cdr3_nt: TGCGCCAGCAGATTGGGACAGGGAGAGGGCCAAGAGACCCAGTACTTC
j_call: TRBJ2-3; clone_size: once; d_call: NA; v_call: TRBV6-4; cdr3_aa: CASSDSEQHTQYF; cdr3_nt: TGTGCCAGCAGTGACTCGGAGCAACATACGCAGTATTTT